This TCR beta chain was identified during a study of blood T cell repertoires in COVID-19. Study in general: Acute and convalescent COVID-19 specimens originated in the United States, Italy and Spain.

In the original workflow: Nucleated cell counts were estimated from reference gene primer amplification. TCRdb keeps only in-frame clones here, not all; method: immunoSEQ multiplex PCR. V and J calls plus clone size are reproduced from that table; the DNA served to infer D and trimming. Here the sample spans some 80,000 clones, around four fifths being singletons. The table lists this clone with a count of one. The sample taken for sequencing was peripheral blood. This TCR was sampled from a human donor in a cohort sampled during active COVID-19.

The CDR3 spells CASSQEKSSRTGGEKLFF. CDR3 in DNA: TGCGCCAGCAGCCAAGAAAAAAGTAGTCGGACAGGGGGTGAAAAACTGTTTTTT. The V and J genes are TRBV4-1 and TRBJ1-4; 10 bases map to TRBD1. V lost 0 bases and J lost 7; bases outside the gene matches: 11. CDR1 is MGHRA and CDR2 is YSYEKL in the germline V gene. CDR3 length: 18 amino acids.